The sequence of this T cell receptor beta chain was determined in a study of blood T cell repertoires in COVID-19. J was trimmed by 3 bases and V by 5 bases; bases with no gene match: 4. Germline V gives CDR1 SNHLY, CDR2 FYNNEI. This CDR3 has 15 residues. This table comes from immunoSEQ multiplex PCR, and its TCRdb copy is limited to in-frame clones, with some not included. The sample has 85,000 to 120,000 clones, about nine tenths seen once. This chain joins TRBV2 and TRBJ2-1; the match to TRBD2 covers 10 bases. This clonotype was sampled from a woman in her 50s with COVID-19, enrolled during active disease. The sequenced sample was peripheral blood. This CDR3 reads CASSSPSGGYNEQFF. CDR3 DNA sequence: TGTGCCAGCAGTTCGCCTAGCGGGGGCTACAATGAGCAGTTCTTC.